The entry below describes one T cell receptor beta chain. Antigen: not known. The data are from a study of cytomegalovirus exposure and HLA in healthy donors. Study-wide results and caveats: Most TCR sequences proved rare, with some public TCRs found in many donors. The authors reported that TCR beta sequences could predict HLA-A and HLA-B alleles. These predictions were accurate for most subjects in the first cohort. Earlier findings revealed that most TCR beta V segments proved productive either about 87% or about 30% of the time. The listing of 150 to 200 TCR beta chains classed them as cytomegalovirus-associated.

The PCR employed 60 Vbeta primers together with 13 Jbeta primers. The assay was immunoSEQ multiplex PCR, and TCRdb's table has in-frame clones only and misses some. The top ten hold 6.9% of the sample, which has about 79,000 clones, under 80% seen once. The germline V gene encodes CDR1 MGHRA and CDR2 YSYEKL. CDR3 length equals 15 residues. J was trimmed by 5 bases and V by 2 bases; bases with no gene match: 6. The sequencing input was PBMCs. This receptor was identified in a woman between 50 and 59 years old in good health and CMV-seropositive. V is TRBV4-1 and J is TRBJ2-5, with 9 nucleotides matching TRBD2. CDR3 protein: CASSQLAGLRETQYF. The CDR3 region has the DNA TGCGCCAGCAGCCAACTAGCGGGGCTTCGGGAGACCCAGTACTTC.